The clone carrying this TCR beta chain was detected a few times. The antigen is unknown. The sample is drawn from a study of T-cell reconstitution after alpha-beta-depleted transplantation in children. Construction of the TCRbeta library involved unique molecular identifiers. TCRdb used MiXCR to reprocess the PCR reads, holding one entry per CDR3 protein. This repertoire shows a few hundred thousand distinct CDR3 sequences, 20% to 30% found once; its top ten account for just over 35%. Study outcomes and limitations: Expanded graft clones, several hundred of them, were reportedly the source of alpha-beta T cells about two months after transplant. When one year had passed after transplant, most T-cell counts and diversity came from newly produced T cells.

The CDR3 consists of 14 residues. With 4 bases removed from V and 2 bases from J, the gap between germline ends came to 12 bases. The germline CDR1 and CDR2 sequences are MDHEN and SYDVKM. The origin of this receptor is a boy in the first two years of life with Wiskott-Aldrich syndrome, due to receive a stem cell transplant. This specimen consisted of PBMCs, obtained before TCRalphabeta/CD19-depleted stem cell transplant. The chain carries TRBV28 and TRBJ2-7, with D unresolved. The CDR3 DNA reads as TGTGCCAGCAGTTCACGGTGGGGAACCTACGAGCAGTACTTC. This codes for CASSSRWGTYEQYF.